A selection of T cell receptor beta chains follows, all from one sample in a study of T cells in Graves' hyperthyroidism and ophthalmopathy. TCRdb itself ran the multiplex PCR reads through MiXCR, one entry per CDR3 protein. The sample records about 640,000 distinct CDR3 sequences, around 20% being singletons. The specimen was blood. These receptors were taken from a man aged 25 to 45 with Graves' ophthalmopathy. Each CDR3 is given with its conserved first and last residue. Each record gives: CDR3 length, V gene, clone size, J gene, D gene, CDR3 protein. A D gene is named only where the DNA matches it firmly. Expanded clones get a size class; other rows say once, few or many, or leave the size out.

14	TRBV5-1	many	TRBJ2-7	.	CASSLEGGTYEQYF
13	TRBV30	many	TRBJ1-1	.	CAWSAGGNTEAFF
12	TRBV12-3/TRBV12-4	few	TRBJ2-3	.	CASKGGSGTQYF
15	TRBV18	few	TRBJ2-1	TRBD2	CASSQTSDAAGEQFF
14	TRBV30	.	TRBJ1-5	.	CAWSVRQRNQPQHF
17	TRBV28	many	TRBJ1-5	TRBD1	CASSSYRGRNSNQPQHF
14	TRBV19	few	TRBJ1-1	TRBD1	CASSGTGGSTEAFF
14	TRBV24-1	.	TRBJ2-7	.	CATSDPDTAYEQYF
17	TRBV4-3	.	TRBJ1-5	.	CASSQVITAPSNQPQHF
16	TRBV4-1	few	TRBJ1-4	TRBD1	CASSRRDSSFNEKLFF